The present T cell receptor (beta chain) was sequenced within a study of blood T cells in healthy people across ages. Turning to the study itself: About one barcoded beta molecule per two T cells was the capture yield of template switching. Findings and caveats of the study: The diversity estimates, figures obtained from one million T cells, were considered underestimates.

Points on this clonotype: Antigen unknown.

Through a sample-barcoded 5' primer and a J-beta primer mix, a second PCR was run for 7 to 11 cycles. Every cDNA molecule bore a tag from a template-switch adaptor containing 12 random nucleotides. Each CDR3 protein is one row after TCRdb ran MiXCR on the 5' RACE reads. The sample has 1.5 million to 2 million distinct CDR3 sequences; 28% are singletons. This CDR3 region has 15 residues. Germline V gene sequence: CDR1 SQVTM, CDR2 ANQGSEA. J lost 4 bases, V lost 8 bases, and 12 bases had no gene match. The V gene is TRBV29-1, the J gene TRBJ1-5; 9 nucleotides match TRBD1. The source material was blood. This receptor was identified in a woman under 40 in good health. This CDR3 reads CSIADTGQGNQPQHF. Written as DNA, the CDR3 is TGCAGCATCGCCGATACCGGACAGGGGAATCAGCCCCAGCATTTT.